One and the same sample provided the 25 T cell receptor beta chains below, sequenced in a study of CD8 T cells in ankylosing spondylitis. Regarding the study as a whole: In ankylosing spondylitis blood, a motif of eight highly homologous TCR beta variants appeared characteristic.

TCRdb used MiXCR to reprocess the 5' RACE reads, holding one entry per CDR3 protein. The sample yields 200,000 to 250,000 distinct CDR3 sequences, about 7% seen once. The antigens for these receptors are not known. The sample comprised blood, either unsorted or a sorted T cell fraction (not recorded which). The receptors derive from a male donor with ankylosing spondylitis.

In its sample, this clonotype was seen many times. This sequence joins TRBV9 and TRBJ1-3; D uncertain. Germline values: CDR1 SGDLS, CDR2 YYNGEE. Between the trimmed V and J ends, which lost 2 bases and 2 bases, there was a span of 11 bases. The CDR3 sequence is 15 residues long. CDR3 in amino acids: CASSVASTAGNTIYF. DNA for the CDR3: TGTGCCAGCAGCGTTGCATCTACGGCTGGAAACACCATATATTTT.

This clonotype was observed at least ten times. The rearrangement joins TRBV12-3 or TRBV12-4 to TRBJ2-7; D uncertain. The length of the CDR3 is 12 residues. Trimming shortened V by 1 base and J by 6 bases, and 7 bases separated the two germline ends. The CDR3 region has the DNA TGTGCCAGCAGTTTAGTAGAACCCGAGCAGTACTTC. This translates into CASSLVEPEQYF.

The sample holds a few counts of this clonotype. CDR3 loop: CASSENRGLRETQYF. The CDR3 coding sequence is TGCGCCAGCAGTGAGAACAGGGGGCTTCGGGAGACCCAGTACTTC. This chain links TRBV10-1 with TRBJ2-5; 9 nucleotides line up with TRBD1. The V gene's germline CDR1 is WNHNN and CDR2 SYGVQD (reference sequence). With V trimmed by 2 bases and J by 5 bases, 6 bases remained unmatched. CDR3 length equals 15 residues.

This clonotype was seen many times. The CDR3 loop is CASRATDTQYF. The DNA for the CDR3 is TGTGCCAGCAGGGCCACAGATACGCAGTATTTT. The chain uses TRBV27 and TRBJ2-3; D gene uncertain. The CDR3 extends over 11 amino acids. Germline CDR1 reads MNHEY; CDR2 reads SMNVEV (reference sequence). Between the trimmed V and J ends, which lost 6 bases and 2 bases, there was a span of 3 bases.

There are many counts of this clonotype. J is TRBJ1-2 and V is TRBV5-6, with TRBD1 matching over 9 bases. Germline V gene data show CDR1 as SGHDT and CDR2 as YYEEEE. This CDR3 region has 13 residues. Trimming removed 7 bases from V and 8 bases from J; junction bases left unmatched: 9. The DNA for the CDR3 is TGTGCCAGCCGAGACAGGGGGATTTACGGCTACACCTTC. Its translation is CASRDRGIYGYTF.

This clonotype was detected many times. The V gene is TRBV10-3, the J gene TRBJ2-7; D unresolved. The CDR3 extends over 13 amino acids. V was clipped by 2 bases and J by 4 bases, with 9 bases between them. Germline V lookup: CDR1 ENHRY, CDR2 SYGVKD. The CDR3 DNA reads TGTGCCATCAGTGAGGATGAGTTTTACGAGCAGTACTTC. As protein: CAISEDEFYEQYF.

This clonotype was observed at least ten times. The gene calls are TRBV5-6 and TRBJ2-5; D ambiguous. The length of the CDR3 is 12 residues. Deletions cut 6 bases from V and 5 bases from J, with 11 bases between. Germline V CDR1 and CDR2: SGHDT, YYEEEE. The CDR3 coding sequence is TGTGCCAGCAAGTCATACCGGGAGACCCAGTACTTC. Amino acid sequence: CASKSYRETQYF.

The gene calls are TRBV15 and TRBJ2-1, with D possibly being TRBD2 (6 bases). Trimming pared 1 base from V and 8 bases from J, leaving 12 bases between. This CDR3 spans 14 amino acids. Germline values: CDR1 LNHNV, CDR2 YYDKDF (reference sequence). CDR3: CATSRGGGFDEQFF. CDR3 DNA: TGTGCCACCAGCAGAGGTGGGGGGTTCGATGAGCAGTTCTTC.

Many counts were recorded for this clonotype. V usage is TRBV7-9 and J usage is TRBJ1-4; D remains ambiguous. Trimming removed 7 bases at V and 7 bases at J, with 10 bases between. The CDR3 covers 12 residues. Germline V gene lookup returns CDR1 SEHNR and CDR2 FQNEAQ (reference sequence). The CDR3 spells CASTENPEKLFF. CDR3 coding DNA: TGTGCCAGCACCGAAAATCCTGAAAAACTGTTTTTT. The whole variable domain, remainder taken from reference TRBV7-9 and TRBJ1-4, is DTGVSQNPRHKITKRGQNVTFRCDPISEHNRLYWYRQTLGQGPEFLTYFQNEAQLEKSRLLSDRFSAERPKGSFSTLEIQRTEQGDSAMYLCASTENPEKLFFGSGTQLSVL.

This clonotype was seen repeatedly, ten times or more. The V and J genes are TRBV12-3 or TRBV12-4 and TRBJ1-2, with D uncertain. The CDR3 sequence is 15 residues long. Trimming cost V 8 bases and J 1 base, with 17 bases left between them. The chain's CDR3 is CASGPFDTYNYGYTF. Here the CDR3 DNA reads TGTGCCAGCGGGCCATTCGATACTTATAACTATGGCTACACCTTC.

Ten or more counts support this clonotype. The rearrangement uses TRBV11-2 and TRBJ2-3, with 7 bases lining up with TRBD2. V was clipped by 5 bases and J by 2 bases; unmatched bases: 10. Germline CDR1 and CDR2: SGHAT and FQNNGV. The CDR3 runs to 16 residues. Here the CDR3 DNA reads TGTGCCAGCAGCCCAAACTTCCGGGACTACACAGATACGCAGTATTTT. Protein product: CASSPNFRDYTDTQYF.

This clonotype was recorded many times. This chain links TRBV2 with TRBJ2-2; the match to TRBD1 covers 7 bases. This CDR3 contains 16 residues. J lost 4 bases, V lost 5 bases, and 10 bases had no gene match. The V gene's germline CDR1 is SNHLY and CDR2 FYNNEI. CDR3 region: CASSKGAQYGTGELFF. CDR3 DNA: TGTGCCAGCAGTAAGGGGGCTCAATATGGCACCGGGGAGCTGTTTTTT.

This clonotype has ten or more counts. V usage is TRBV28 and J usage is TRBJ1-1, with 9 bases that match TRBD1. There are 15 residues in the CDR3. Germline V gene lookup returns CDR1 MDHEN and CDR2 SYDVKM. J was trimmed by 7 bases and V by 6 bases; bases with no gene match: 12. The CDR3 DNA sequence: TGTGCCAGCAGCGCCTATAAACAGGGGGCCGGTGAAGCTTTCTTT. Its protein product is CASSAYKQGAGEAFF.

The gene calls are TRBV6-5 and TRBJ2-7; TRBD1 agrees at 11 bases. The CDR3 contains 16 residues. After removal of 2 bases from V and 6 bases from J, the junction contained 9 bases not matched to a gene. CDR1 MNHEY and CDR2 SVGAGI come from the germline V gene. Here the CDR3 reads CASSYGPGQGGFEQYF. The CDR3 DNA reads as TGTGCCAGCAGTTACGGGCCGGGACAGGGGGGCTTCGAGCAGTACTTC.

This clonotype was observed a few times. The CDR3 bases are TGTGCCAGCAGTTACGACGGCCTAGCAGATACGCAGTATTTT. Translation gives CASSYDGLADTQYF. The genes are TRBV6-5 and TRBJ2-3, with D unresolved. V lost 2 bases and J 4 bases, leaving 10 bases between the germline ends. This CDR3 region has 14 residues. CDR1 and CDR2 from the germline V gene are MNHEY and SVGAGI.

At least ten counts were recorded for this clonotype. This sequence joins TRBV21-1 and TRBJ2-1; the table's D call of TRBD2 was not tested on the DNA. TRBV21-1 is a listed pseudogene. The CDR3 is 14 residues long. In DNA, the CDR3 is TGTGCCAGCATCGGCCCTAGCTCCTACAATGAGCAGTTCTTC. This gives the protein CASIGPSSYNEQFF.

This clonotype appeared many times. The V and J genes are TRBV9 and TRBJ1-2; D perhaps matches TRBD1 (5 bases). Germline V gene sequence: CDR1 SGDLS, CDR2 YYNGEE. CDR3 size: 13 residues. The V end was cut by 4 bases, the J end by 2 bases, with 9 bases between. CDR3 sequence (DNA): TGTGCCAGCAGCAACCAGGGCAACTATGGCTACACCTTC. Its translation is CASSNQGNYGYTF.

This clonotype has ten or more counts. The chain recombines TRBV4-1 with TRBJ2-7; D remains unclear. The ends were cut back, 0 bases at V and 0 bases at J, with 9 bases in the middle. This CDR3 is built from 15 residues. The germline V gene encodes CDR1 MGHRA and CDR2 YSYEKL. CDR3 sequence reads: CASSQEDGVSYEQYF. In nucleotides, the CDR3 is TGCGCCAGCAGCCAAGAGGACGGAGTCTCCTACGAGCAGTACTTC.

This clonotype was picked up many times. The V and J genes are TRBV10-3 and TRBJ2-1; 9 nucleotides agree with TRBD2. There are 14 residues in the CDR3. V lost 10 bases and J lost 2; bases outside the gene matches: 6. From germline, CDR1 is ENHRY and CDR2 SYGVKD. DNA of the CDR3: TGTGCCAGCCTTAGCGGGGGACCCTACAATGAGCAGTTCTTC. Encoded protein: CASLSGGPYNEQFF.

Ten or more counts support this clonotype. CDR3 nucleotide sequence: TGTGCCAGCAGTAGACAGGGGTACGAGCAGTACTTC. It codes for CASSRQGYEQYF. V usage is TRBV6-2 or TRBV6-3 and J usage is TRBJ2-7, with TRBD1 matching over 8 bases. Trimming cost V 5 bases and J 4 bases; bases outside gene matches: 1. The germline gives CDR1 MNHEY, CDR2 SVGEGT. The CDR3 runs 12 residues.

The chain carries TRBV4-2 and TRBJ2-7, with D hard to call. This CDR3 is 14 amino acids long. Germline values: CDR1 LGHNA, CDR2 YNFKEQ. Trimming stripped 4 bases from V and 6 bases from J, with 16 bases between. The CDR3 coding sequence is TGTGCCAGCAGCCCCGGGCAGCTTTGCTGCGAGCAGTACTTC. Its protein is CASSPGQLCCEQYF.

This clonotype appeared many times. The rearrangement links TRBV29-1 to TRBJ2-1; D is unclear. The V end was cut by 6 bases, the J end by 8 bases, with 11 bases between. CDR3 length: 11 residues. Germline V gene sequence: CDR1 SQVTM, CDR2 ANQGSEA. For the CDR3, the DNA is TGCAGCGTCCTTATCCTAGATGAGCAGTTCTTC. This codes for CSVLILDEQFF.

This clonotype showed up many times. V and J are TRBV20-1 and TRBJ1-1; maybe TRBD1 (5 bases). The CDR3 is made up of 12 amino acids. CDR1 and CDR2 from the germline V gene are DFQATT and SNEGSKA (reference sequence). The CDR3: CSPMDINTEAFF. CDR3 DNA: TGCAGCCCGATGGACATCAACACTGAAGCTTTCTTT.

Only a few counts were recorded for this clonotype. The chain combines TRBV9 with TRBJ1-2; D not certain. Trimming removed 0 bases from V and 3 bases from J, with 12 bases in between. This CDR3 region has 15 residues. Looked up from germline, CDR1 is SGDLS and CDR2 is YYNGEE. The CDR3 protein is CASSVGIGSDYGYTF. In DNA form, the CDR3 reads TGTGCCAGCAGCGTAGGAATAGGGTCGGACTATGGCTACACCTTC.

This clonotype was counted a few times. The rearrangement joins TRBV3-1 to TRBJ2-2; D unresolved. Germline values: CDR1 LGHDT, CDR2 YNNKEL (reference sequence). V dropped 2 bases and J dropped 4 bases, with 8 bases sitting between them. The CDR3 is 14 amino acids. For the CDR3, the DNA is TGTGCCAGCAGCCAAAAGAGAATCACCGGGGAGCTGTTTTTT. It yields the protein CASSQKRITGELFF. Filled out from reference TRBV3-1 and TRBJ2-2, the complete variable domain reads DTAVSQTPKYLVTQMGNDKSIKCEQNLGHDTMYWYKQDSKKFLKIMFSYNNKELIINETVPNRFSPKSPDKAHLNLHINSLELGDSAVYFCASSQKRITGELFFGEGSRLTVL.